This TCR beta chain was recovered during a study of T cells of healthy individuals (dated by TCRdb to about 2018). CDR1 GTSNPN and CDR2 SVGIG are derived from the germline V gene (reference sequence). V drops 3 bases and J drops 1 base, leaving 12 bases in between. From cysteine to phenylalanine, the CDR3 is 15 amino acids long. Only the CDR3 part of the read is kept: 45 bases, read in frame from the first base. Library creation used 5' RACE. For sequencing, an Illumina MiSeq was employed. Starting from the raw public reads, TCRdb applied fastp trimming at Q25, assembled clones with MiXCR and retained in-frame beta chains. Under each unique CDR3 protein, matching rows form one entry showing the most common genes and DNA. This sample holds approximately 52,000 distinct CDR3 sequences; roughly 14% were observed only once. The ten largest account for about 15% of the sample. A note on this clonotype: There is no known antigen for this receptor. No quality values exist for individual bases; no much larger clone is one base distant.

The chain is encoded by TRBV30 joined to TRBJ2-2; the D segment could be TRBD1, given 6 matching bases. The TCR originated in a human donor in good health. This receptor carries the CDR3 CAWSPGQLNTGELFF. The DNA sequence is TGTGCCTGGAGCCCAGGACAGCTGAACACCGGGGAGCTGTTTTTT.